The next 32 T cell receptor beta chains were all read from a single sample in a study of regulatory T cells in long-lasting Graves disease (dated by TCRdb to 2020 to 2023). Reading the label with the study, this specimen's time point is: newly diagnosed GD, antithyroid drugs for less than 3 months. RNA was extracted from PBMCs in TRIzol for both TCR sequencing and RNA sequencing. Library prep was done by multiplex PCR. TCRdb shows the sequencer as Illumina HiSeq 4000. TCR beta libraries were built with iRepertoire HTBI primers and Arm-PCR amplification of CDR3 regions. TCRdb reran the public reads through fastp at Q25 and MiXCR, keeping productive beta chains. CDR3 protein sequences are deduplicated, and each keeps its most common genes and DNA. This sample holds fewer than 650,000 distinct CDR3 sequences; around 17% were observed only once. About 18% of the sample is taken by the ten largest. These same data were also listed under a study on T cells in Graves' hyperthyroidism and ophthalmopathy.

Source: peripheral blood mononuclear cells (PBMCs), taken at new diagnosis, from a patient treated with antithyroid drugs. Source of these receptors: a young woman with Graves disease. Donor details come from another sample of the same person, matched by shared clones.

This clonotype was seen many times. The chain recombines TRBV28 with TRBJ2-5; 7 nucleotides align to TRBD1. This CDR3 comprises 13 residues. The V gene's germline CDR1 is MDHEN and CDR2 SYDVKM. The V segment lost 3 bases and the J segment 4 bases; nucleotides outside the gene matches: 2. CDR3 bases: TGTGCCAGCAGTTTCGACAGGGTAGAGACCCAGTACTTC. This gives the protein CASSFDRVETQYF.

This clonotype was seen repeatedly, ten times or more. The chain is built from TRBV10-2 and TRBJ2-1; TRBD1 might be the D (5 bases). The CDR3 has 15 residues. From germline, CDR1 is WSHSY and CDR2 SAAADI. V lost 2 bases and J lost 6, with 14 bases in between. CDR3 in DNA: TGCGCCAGCAGTGAGGTTTCGGCAGGGCGCAATGAGCAGTTCTTC. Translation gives CASSEVSAGRNEQFF.

The CDR3 DNA follows: TGCGCCAGCGTCAAGGACAATACCGGCTACGAGCAGTACTTC. It yields the protein CASVKDNTGYEQYF. The J gene is TRBJ2-7, the V gene TRBV5-1; possibly TRBD1 for D (5 bases). The germline V and J ends were trimmed by 7 bases and 3 bases, with 17 bases remaining between them. Germline values: CDR1 SGHRS, CDR2 YFSETQ. The CDR3 runs to 14 residues.

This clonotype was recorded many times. The CDR3 loop is CASSSLRQGLVNEQFF. CDR3 nucleotide sequence: TGTGCCAGCAGTTCGCTTCGACAGGGACTCGTCAATGAGCAGTTCTTC. The chain links TRBV28 to TRBJ2-1; maybe TRBD1 (7 bases). Germline values: CDR1 MDHEN, CDR2 SYDVKM. This CDR3 comprises 16 residues. Deletions cut 4 bases from V and 6 bases from J, with 19 bases between.

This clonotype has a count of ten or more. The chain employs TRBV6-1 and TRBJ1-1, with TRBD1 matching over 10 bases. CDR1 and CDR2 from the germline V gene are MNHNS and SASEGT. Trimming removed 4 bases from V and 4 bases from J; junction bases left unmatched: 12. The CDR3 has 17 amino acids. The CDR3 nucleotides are TGTGCCAGCAGTGCGGGACAGGGGAGGTTGTCGAGCACTGAAGCTTTCTTT. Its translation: CASSAGQGRLSSTEAFF.

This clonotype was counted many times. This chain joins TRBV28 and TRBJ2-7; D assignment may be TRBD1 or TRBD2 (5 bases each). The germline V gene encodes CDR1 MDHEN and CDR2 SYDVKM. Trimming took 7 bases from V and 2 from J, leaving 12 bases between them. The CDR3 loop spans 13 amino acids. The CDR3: CASTRSGPYEQYF. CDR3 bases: TGTGCCAGCACCCGTTCGGGGCCCTACGAGCAGTACTTC.

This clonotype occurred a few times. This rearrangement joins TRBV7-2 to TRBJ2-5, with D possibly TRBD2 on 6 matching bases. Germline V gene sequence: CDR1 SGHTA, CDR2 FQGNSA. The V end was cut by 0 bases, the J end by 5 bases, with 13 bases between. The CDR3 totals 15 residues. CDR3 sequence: CASSLAIGSGETQYF. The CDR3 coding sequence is TGTGCCAGCAGCTTAGCCATCGGGAGCGGGGAGACCCAGTACTTC.

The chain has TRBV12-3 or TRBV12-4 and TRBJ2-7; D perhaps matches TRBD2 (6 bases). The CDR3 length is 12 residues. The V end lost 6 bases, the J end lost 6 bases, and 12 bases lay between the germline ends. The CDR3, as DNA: TGTGCCAGCAGAAGACTAGAATTCGAGCAGTACTTC. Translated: CASRRLEFEQYF.

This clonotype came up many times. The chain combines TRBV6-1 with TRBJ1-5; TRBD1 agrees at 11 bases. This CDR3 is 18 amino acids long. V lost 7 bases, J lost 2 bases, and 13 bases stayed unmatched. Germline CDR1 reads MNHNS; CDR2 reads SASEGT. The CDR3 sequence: CASKVTGGTGGRNQPQHF. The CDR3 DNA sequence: TGTGCCAGCAAAGTTACTGGGGGGACAGGGGGTCGCAATCAGCCCCAGCATTTT.

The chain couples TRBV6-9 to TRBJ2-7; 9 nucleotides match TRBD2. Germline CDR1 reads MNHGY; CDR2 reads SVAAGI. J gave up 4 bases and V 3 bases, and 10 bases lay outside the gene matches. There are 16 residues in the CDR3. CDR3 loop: CASSYSPAGGVYEQYF. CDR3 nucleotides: TGTGCCAGCAGTTACTCTCCAGCGGGAGGTGTTTACGAGCAGTACTTC.

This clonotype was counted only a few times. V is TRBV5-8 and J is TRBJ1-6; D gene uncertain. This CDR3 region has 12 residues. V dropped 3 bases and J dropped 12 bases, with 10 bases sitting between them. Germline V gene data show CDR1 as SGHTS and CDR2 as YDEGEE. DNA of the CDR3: TGTGCCAGCAGCTCAGAACGAAAACCCCTCCACTTT. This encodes CASSSERKPLHF.

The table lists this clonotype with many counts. CDR3 sequence (DNA): TGTGCCAGCAGCCTGGTGGAGAACACTGAAGCTTTCTTT. It encodes CASSLVENTEAFF. The chain links TRBV11-3 to TRBJ1-1; D remains unclear. This CDR3 has 13 residues. CDR1 is SGHNT and CDR2 is YENEEA in the germline V gene. V gave up 5 bases and J gave up 1 base, with 8 bases separating them.

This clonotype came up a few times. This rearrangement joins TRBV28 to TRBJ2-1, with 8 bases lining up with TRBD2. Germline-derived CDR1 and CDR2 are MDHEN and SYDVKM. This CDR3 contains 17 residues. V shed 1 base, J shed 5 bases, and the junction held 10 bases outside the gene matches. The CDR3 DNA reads TGTGCCAGCAGTTTATTAGAGCGGGAGAAGGGGGACAATGAGCAGTTCTTC. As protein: CASSLLEREKGDNEQFF.

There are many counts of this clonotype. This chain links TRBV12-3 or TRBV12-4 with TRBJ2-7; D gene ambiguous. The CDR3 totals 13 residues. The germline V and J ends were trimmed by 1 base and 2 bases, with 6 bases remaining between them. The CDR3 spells CASSLVATYEQYF. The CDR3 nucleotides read TGTGCCAGCAGTTTAGTAGCTACCTACGAGCAGTACTTC.

The CDR3 loop reads CASSQWEPTDTQYF. CDR3 sequence (DNA): TGTGCCAGCAGCCAATGGGAACCGACAGATACGCAGTATTTT. V gene TRBV14 combines with J gene TRBJ2-3, with D unclear. The germline CDR1 and CDR2 sequences are SGHDN and FVKESK. The germline V and J ends were trimmed by 2 bases and 3 bases, with 9 bases remaining between them. The CDR3 sequence is 14 residues long.

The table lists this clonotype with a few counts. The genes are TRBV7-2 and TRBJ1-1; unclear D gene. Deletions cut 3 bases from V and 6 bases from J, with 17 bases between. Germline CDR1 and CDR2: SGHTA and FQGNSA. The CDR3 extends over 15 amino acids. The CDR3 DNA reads TGTGCCAGCAGCTTTAAGGCTCGGACGCTTTCTGAAGCTTTCTTT. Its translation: CASSFKARTLSEAFF.

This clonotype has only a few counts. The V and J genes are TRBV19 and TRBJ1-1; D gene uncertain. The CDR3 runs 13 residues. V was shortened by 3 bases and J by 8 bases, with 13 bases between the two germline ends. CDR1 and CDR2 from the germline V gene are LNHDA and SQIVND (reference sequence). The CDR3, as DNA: TGTGCCAGTAGTATTCCCTGGAAGCAAGAAGCTTTCTTT. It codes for CASSIPWKQEAFF.

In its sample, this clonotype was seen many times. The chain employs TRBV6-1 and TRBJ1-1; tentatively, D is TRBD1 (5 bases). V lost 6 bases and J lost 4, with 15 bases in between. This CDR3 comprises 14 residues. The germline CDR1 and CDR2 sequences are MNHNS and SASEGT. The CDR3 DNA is TGTGCCAGCAGGCCCACCCAGGGCCCCACTGAAGCTTTCTTT. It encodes CASRPTQGPTEAFF.

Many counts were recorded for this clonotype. CDR3 nucleotides: TGTGCCAGCAGTCGAGAACAGGGGCTCACTGAAGCTTTCTTT. It codes for CASSREQGLTEAFF. The V and J genes are TRBV6-1 and TRBJ1-1; 7 nucleotides line up with TRBD1. Germline trimming cut 5 bases from V and 4 bases from J; bases unmatched to any gene: 7. The CDR3 is 14 residues long. The germline V gene encodes CDR1 MNHNS and CDR2 SASEGT.

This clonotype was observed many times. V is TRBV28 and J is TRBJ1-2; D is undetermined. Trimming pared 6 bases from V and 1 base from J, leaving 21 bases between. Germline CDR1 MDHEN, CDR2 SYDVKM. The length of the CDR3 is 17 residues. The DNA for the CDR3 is TGTGCCAGCAGAGGGTCTGATGGACGGCCGATTAACTATGGCTACACCTTC. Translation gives CASRGSDGRPINYGYTF.

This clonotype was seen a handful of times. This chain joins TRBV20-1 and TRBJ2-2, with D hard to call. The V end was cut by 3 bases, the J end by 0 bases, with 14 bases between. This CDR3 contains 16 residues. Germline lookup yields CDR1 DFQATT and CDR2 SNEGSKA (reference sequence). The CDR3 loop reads CSASDPRGANTGELFF. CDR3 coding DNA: TGCAGTGCTAGCGATCCCCGAGGCGCGAACACCGGGGAGCTGTTTTTT.

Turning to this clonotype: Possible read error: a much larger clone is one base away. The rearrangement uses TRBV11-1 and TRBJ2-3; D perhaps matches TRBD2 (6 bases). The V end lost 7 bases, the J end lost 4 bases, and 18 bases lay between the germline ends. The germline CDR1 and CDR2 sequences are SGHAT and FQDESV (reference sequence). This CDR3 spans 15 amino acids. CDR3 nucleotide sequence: TGTGCCAGCATTCGGGGGAGACATTACGCAGATACGCAGTATTTT. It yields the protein CASIRGRHYADTQYF.

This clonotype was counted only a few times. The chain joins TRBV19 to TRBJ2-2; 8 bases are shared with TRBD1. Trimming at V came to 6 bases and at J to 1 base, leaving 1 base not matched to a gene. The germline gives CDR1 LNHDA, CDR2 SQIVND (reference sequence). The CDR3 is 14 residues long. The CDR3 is CASRDRGNTGELFF. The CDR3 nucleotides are TGTGCCAGTAGAGACAGGGGGAACACCGGGGAGCTGTTTTTT.

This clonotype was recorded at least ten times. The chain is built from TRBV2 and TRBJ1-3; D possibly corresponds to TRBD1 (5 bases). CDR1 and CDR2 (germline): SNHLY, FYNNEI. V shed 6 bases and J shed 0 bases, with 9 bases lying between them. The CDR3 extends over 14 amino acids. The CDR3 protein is CASRRQSSGNTIYF. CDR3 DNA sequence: TGTGCCAGCAGGCGACAGAGCTCTGGAAACACCATATATTTT.

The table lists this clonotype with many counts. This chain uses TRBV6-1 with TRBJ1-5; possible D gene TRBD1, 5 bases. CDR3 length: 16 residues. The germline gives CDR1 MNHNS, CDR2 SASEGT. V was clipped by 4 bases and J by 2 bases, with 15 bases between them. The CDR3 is CASSVGTGLGNQPQHF. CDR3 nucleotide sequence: TGTGCCAGCAGTGTCGGGACTGGGCTGGGCAATCAGCCCCAGCATTTT.

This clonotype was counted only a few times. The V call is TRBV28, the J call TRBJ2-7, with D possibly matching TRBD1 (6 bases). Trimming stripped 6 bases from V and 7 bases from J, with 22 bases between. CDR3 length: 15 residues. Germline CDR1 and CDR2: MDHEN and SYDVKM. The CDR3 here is CASSPLDRTIGEQYF. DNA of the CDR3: TGTGCCAGCAGCCCCCTCGACAGGACCATAGGGGAGCAGTACTTC.

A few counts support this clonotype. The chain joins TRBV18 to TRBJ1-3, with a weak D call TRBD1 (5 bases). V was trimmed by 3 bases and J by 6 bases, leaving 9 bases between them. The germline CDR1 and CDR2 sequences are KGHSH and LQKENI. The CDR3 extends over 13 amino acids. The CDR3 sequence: CASSPGRENTIYF. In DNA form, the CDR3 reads TGTGCCAGCTCACCGGGCAGGGAAAACACCATATATTTT. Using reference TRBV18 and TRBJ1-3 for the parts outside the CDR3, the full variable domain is NAGVMQNPRHLVRRRGQEARLRCSPMKGHSHVYWYRQLPEEGLKFMVYLQKENIIDESGMPKERFSAEFPKEGPSILRIQQVVRGDSAAYFCASSPGRENTIYFGEGSWLTVV.

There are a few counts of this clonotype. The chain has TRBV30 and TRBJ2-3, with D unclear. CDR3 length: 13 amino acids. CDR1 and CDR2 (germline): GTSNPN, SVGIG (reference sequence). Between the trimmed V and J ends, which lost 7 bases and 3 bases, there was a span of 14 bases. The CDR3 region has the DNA TGTGCCTCCGATAGGTCTGGGACAGATACGCAGTATTTT. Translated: CASDRSGTDTQYF. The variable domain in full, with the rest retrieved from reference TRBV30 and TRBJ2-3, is SQTIHQWPATLVQPVGSPLSLECTVEGTSNPNLYWYRQAAGRGLQLLFYSVGIGQISSEVPQNLSASRPQDRQFILSSKKLLLSDSGFYLCASDRSGTDTQYFGPGTRLTVL.

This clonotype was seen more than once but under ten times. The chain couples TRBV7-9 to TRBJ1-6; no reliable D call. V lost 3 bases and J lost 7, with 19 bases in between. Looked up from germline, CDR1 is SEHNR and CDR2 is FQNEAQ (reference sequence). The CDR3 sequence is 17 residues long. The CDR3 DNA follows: TGTGCCAGCAGCTTCACTGATTTAGGACCGGTGAATTCACCCCTCCACTTT. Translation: CASSFTDLGPVNSPLHF. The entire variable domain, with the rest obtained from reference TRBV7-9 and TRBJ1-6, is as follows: DTGVSQNPRHKITKRGQNVTFRCDPISEHNRLYWYRQTLGQGPEFLTYFQNEAQLEKSRLLSDRFSAERPKGSFSTLEIQRTEQGDSAMYLCASSFTDLGPVNSPLHFGNGTRLTVT.

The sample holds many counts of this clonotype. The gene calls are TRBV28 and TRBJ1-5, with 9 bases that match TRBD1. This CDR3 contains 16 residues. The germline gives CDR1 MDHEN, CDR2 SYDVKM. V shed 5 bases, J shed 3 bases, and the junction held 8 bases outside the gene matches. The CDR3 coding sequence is TGTGCCAGCAGTACCTCCGGGACAGGGTTCAATCAGCCCCAGCATTTT. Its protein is CASSTSGTGFNQPQHF.

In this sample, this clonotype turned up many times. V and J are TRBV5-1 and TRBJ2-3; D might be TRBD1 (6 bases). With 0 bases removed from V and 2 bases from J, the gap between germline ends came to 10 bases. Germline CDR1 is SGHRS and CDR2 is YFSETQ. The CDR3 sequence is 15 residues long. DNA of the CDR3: TGCGCCAGCAGCTTGGAGGGGGTAACCACAGATACGCAGTATTTT. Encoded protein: CASSLEGVTTDTQYF.

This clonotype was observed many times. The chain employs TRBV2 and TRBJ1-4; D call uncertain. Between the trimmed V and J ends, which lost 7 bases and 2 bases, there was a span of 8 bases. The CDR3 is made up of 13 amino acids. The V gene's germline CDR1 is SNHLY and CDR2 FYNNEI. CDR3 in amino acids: CASIPYTNEKLFF. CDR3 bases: TGTGCCAGCATTCCGTATACTAATGAAAAACTGTTTTTT.